This T cell receptor (beta chain) was sequenced in a study of T cell responses to AZD1222 COVID-19 vaccine. Overall study findings and caveats: Only 5 or 6 AZD1222 recipients were seropositive at baseline. Donor demographics were predominantly white British with a female majority; clonal diversity may be underestimated. In the spike-specific TCR repertoire, nearly half reportedly target unmutated variant regions. Scientists sampled the repertoires only once the peak T cell response had passed.

The CDR3 spans 14 residues. Germline assignment: CDR1 MNHEY and CDR2 SVGEGT. V lost 1 base and J 4 bases, leaving 10 bases between the germline ends. To note about this clone: Antigen: not known.

Here immunoSEQ multiplex PCR was the method, and the copy in TCRdb shows in-frame clones only, minus some. The data show 150,000 to 180,000 clones, around 85% seen once. The clonotype originates from an adult in good health. The V and J genes are TRBV6-2 or TRBV6-3 and TRBJ1-2; unclear D gene. The material sequenced was peripheral blood, taken on day 0 of MenACWY control vaccination. The CDR3 region is CASSYLSGFYGYTF. CDR3 DNA sequence: TGTGCCAGCAGTTACTTGTCCGGCTTCTATGGCTACACCTTC.